The entry below describes one T cell receptor (beta chain). This entry belongs to a study of blood T cell repertoires in COVID-19. The wider study: The samples span acute and convalescent COVID-19 from the United States, Italy and Spain. PBMCs, B-cell-depleted T cells, or T cells were the source of the cDNA or gDNA that made up the material.

V dropped 1 base and J dropped 6; count of bases not matched to a gene: 8. CDR1 SGHNT and CDR2 YENEEA come from the germline V gene. CDR3 length: 15 residues. Original methodology: Amplification with reference gene primers provided the estimates of nucleated cell counts. Produced via immunoSEQ multiplex PCR; TCRdb's table is partial and in-frame only. V and J calls and clone size come straight from that table; D and trimming were deduced from the DNA. The sample holds 250,000 to 350,000 clones, almost 90% seen once. The chain employs TRBV11-3 and TRBJ2-7; 8 bases map to TRBD2. The source is a young woman with acute COVID-19. Sequencing was done on a sample of PBMCs or T cells enriched from blood (not recorded which). CDR3 bases: TGTGCCAGCAGCTTAGGAGTCTTGGCGGGGGGCGAGCAGTACTTC. Its protein product is CASSLGVLAGGEQYF. Full variable domain (rest looked up from reference TRBV11-3 and TRBJ2-7): EAGVVQSPRYKIIEKKQPVAFWCNPISGHNTLYWYLQNLGQGPELLIRYENEEAVDDSQLPKDRFSAERLKGVDSTLKIQPAELGDSAVYLCASSLGVLAGGEQYFGPGTRLTVT.